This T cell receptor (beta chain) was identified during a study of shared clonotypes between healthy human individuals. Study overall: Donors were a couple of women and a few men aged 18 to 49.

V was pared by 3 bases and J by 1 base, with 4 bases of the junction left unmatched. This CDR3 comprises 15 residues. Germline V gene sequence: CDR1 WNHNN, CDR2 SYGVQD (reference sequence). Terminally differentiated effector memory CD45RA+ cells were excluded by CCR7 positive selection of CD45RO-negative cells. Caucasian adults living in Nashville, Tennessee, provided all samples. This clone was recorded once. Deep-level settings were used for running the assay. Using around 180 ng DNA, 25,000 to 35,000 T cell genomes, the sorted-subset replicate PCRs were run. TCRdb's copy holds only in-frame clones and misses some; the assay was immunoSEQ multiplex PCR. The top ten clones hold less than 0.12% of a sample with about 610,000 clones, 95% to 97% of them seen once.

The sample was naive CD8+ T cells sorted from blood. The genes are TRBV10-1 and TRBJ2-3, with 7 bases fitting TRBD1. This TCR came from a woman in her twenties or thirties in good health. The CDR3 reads CASSERQGGTDTQYF. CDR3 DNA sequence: TGCGCCAGCAGTGAAAGACAGGGTGGCACAGATACGCAGTATTTT.